This record looks at one T cell receptor beta chain sequence and its context. These data are taken from a study of T cell changes during pregnancy in multiple sclerosis. Clones were sequenced by immunoSEQ multiplex PCR, and TCRdb holds only the in-frame ones, with some missing. The table records 15,000 or so clones, roughly 87% of them present only once. Germline trimming cut 5 bases from V and 6 bases from J; bases unmatched to any gene: 12. This CDR3 spans 15 amino acids. Germline values: CDR1 LGHNA, CDR2 YNFKEQ. The receptor was isolated from a female donor in good health, enrolled as a control in a pregnancy study. The chain has TRBV4-2 and TRBJ2-7; 8 nucleotides agree with TRBD2. The source material was CD8+ T cells from peripheral blood mononuclear cells, sampled after pregnancy. The CDR3 nucleotides are TGTGCCAGCAGCGTAACCGGGACTAGTATTACCGAGCAGTACTTC. Translating gives CASSVTGTSITEQYF.